This TCR beta chain was identified during a study of cytomegalovirus exposure and HLA in healthy donors. Overall study findings and caveats: Rare TCR sequences dominated, though some public TCRs recurred in many donors.

As regards this clone: Its matching antigen is unknown.

Both 60 Vbeta primers and 13 Jbeta primers went into the PCR. TCRdb's table, derived via immunoSEQ multiplex PCR, lists solely in-frame clones and lacks some. In the table there are around 170,000 clones, over 70% of which are singletons. Trimming took 6 bases from V and 7 from J; bases not matched to a gene: 11. This CDR3 has 14 residues. From germline, CDR1 is MNHEY and CDR2 SMNVEV (reference sequence). The chain is built from TRBV27 and TRBJ2-7; 8 bases align to TRBD2. Sample: PBMCs. This receptor was obtained from a woman between 50 and 59 years old in good health and CMV-seropositive. DNA for the CDR3: TGTGCCAGCAGCAGAATCGCGGGAGGAGAGGAGCAGTACTTC. Its translation is CASSRIAGGEEQYF.